The T cell receptor (beta chain) under discussion was sequenced for a study of OX40 agonist ivuxolimab in advanced cancers. A word on this clone: Its antigen is still unknown.

Study-wide findings and caveats: Expanded clones belonging to CD8+ T cells outnumbered, on average, those of CD4+.

Some clones are missing from TCRdb's copy, which holds only in-frame ones; the method was immunoSEQ multiplex PCR. The sample includes some 61,000 clones, around 90% of them seen just once. This receptor was taken from an adult with an advanced solid tumor such as melanoma, head and neck, liver or kidney cancer. Material: CD4+ or CD8+ T cells sorted from blood, obtained in a trial of the OX40 agonist ivuxolimab.

The CDR3 sequence: CASSIGRAYQETQYF. CDR3 bases: TGTGCCAGTAGTATAGGGCGGGCCTACCAAGAGACCCAGTACTTC. The V gene is TRBV19, the J gene TRBJ2-5, with a tentative D call TRBD2 (5 bases). The CDR3 contains 15 residues. V dropped 1 base and J dropped 0 bases, with 9 bases sitting between them. Germline assignment: CDR1 LNHDA and CDR2 SQIVND (reference sequence).